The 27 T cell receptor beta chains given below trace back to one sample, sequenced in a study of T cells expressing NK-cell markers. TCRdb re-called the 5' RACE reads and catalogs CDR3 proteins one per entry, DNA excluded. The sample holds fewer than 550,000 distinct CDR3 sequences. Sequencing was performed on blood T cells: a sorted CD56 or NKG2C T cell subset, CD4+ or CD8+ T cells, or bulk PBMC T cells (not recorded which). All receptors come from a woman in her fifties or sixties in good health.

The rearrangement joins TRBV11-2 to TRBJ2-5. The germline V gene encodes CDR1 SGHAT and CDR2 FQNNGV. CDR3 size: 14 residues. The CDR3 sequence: CASSSQGTQETQYF.

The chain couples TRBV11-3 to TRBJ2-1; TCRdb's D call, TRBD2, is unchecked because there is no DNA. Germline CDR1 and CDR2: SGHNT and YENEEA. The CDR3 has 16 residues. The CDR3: CASSSQKRVRYNEQFF.

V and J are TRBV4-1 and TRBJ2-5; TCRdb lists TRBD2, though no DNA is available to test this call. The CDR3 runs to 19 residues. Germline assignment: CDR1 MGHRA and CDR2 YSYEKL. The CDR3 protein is CASSQLGLAGGPAQETQYF.

The CDR3 spells CASSLVARREEQYF. This chain connects TRBV5-1 to TRBJ2-7; the D call from TCRdb, TRBD1, cannot be confirmed without DNA. The germline gives CDR1 SGHRS, CDR2 YFSETQ. The CDR3 runs to 14 residues.

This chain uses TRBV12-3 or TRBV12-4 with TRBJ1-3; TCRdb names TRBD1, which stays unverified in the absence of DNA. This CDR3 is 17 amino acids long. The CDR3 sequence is CASSSSTGAHSGNTIYF.

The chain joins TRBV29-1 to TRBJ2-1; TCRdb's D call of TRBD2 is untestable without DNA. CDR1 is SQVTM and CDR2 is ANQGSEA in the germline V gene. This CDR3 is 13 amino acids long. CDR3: CSASVVSYNEQFF.

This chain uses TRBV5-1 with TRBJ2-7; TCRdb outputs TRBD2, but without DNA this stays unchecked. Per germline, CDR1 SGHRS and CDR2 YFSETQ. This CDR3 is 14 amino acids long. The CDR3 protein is CASTPGRPPHEQYF.

The CDR3 sequence is CASSFEAGAYEQFF. The chain carries TRBV12-3 or TRBV12-4 and TRBJ2-1; TCRdb returns TRBD2, unconfirmable since there is no DNA. The CDR3 runs 14 residues.

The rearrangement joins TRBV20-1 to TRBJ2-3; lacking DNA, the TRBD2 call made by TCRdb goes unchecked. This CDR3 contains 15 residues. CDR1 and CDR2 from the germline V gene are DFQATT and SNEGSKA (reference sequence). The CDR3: CSAPVGTRYTDTQYF.

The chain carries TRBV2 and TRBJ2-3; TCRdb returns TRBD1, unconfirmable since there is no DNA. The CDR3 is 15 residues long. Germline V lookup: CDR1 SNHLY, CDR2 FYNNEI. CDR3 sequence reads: CASRAGTGYTDTQYF. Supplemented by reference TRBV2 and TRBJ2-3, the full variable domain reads EPEVTQTPSHQVTQMGQEVILRCVPISNHLYFYWYRQILGQKVEFLVSFYNNEISEKSEIFDDQFSVERPDGSNFTLKIRSTKLEDSAMYFCASRAGTGYTDTQYFGPGTRLTVL.

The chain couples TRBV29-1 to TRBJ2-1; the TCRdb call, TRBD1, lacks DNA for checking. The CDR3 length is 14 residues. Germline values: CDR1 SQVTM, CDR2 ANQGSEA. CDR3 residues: CSVKRTLSYNEQFF.

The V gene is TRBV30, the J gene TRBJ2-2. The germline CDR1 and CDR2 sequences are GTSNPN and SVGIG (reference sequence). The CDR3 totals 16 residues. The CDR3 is CAWSALSRTNTGELFF. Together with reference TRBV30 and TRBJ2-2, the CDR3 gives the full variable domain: SQTIHQWPATLVQPVGSPLSLECTVEGTSNPNLYWYRQAAGRGLQLLFYSVGIGQISSEVPQNLSASRPQDRQFILSSKKLLLSDSGFYLCAWSALSRTNTGELFFGEGSRLTVL.

This CDR3 reads CASSLFREKAGELFF. The rearrangement joins TRBV5-5 to TRBJ2-2; TCRdb selects TRBD2, and the lack of DNA leaves this call unchecked. Looked up from germline, CDR1 is SGHKS and CDR2 is YYEKEE (reference sequence). The CDR3 extends over 15 amino acids.

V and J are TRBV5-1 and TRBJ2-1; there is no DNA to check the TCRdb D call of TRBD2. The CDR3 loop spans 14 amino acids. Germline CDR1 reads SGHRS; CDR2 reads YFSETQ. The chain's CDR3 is CASSSRTSGSREFF.

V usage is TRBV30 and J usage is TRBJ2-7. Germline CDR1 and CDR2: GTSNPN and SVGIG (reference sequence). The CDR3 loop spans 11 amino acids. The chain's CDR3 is CAWITAYEQYF. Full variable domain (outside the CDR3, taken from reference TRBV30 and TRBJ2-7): SQTIHQWPATLVQPVGSPLSLECTVEGTSNPNLYWYRQAAGRGLQLLFYSVGIGQISSEVPQNLSASRPQDRQFILSSKKLLLSDSGFYLCAWITAYEQYFGPGTRLTVT.

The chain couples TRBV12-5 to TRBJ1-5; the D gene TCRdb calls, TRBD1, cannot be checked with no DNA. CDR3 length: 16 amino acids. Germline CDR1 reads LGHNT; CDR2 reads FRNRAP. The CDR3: CASGLGRGQSGQPQHF.

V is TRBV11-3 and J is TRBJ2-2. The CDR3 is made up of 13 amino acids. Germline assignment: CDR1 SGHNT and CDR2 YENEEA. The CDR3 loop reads CASSFQETGELFF.

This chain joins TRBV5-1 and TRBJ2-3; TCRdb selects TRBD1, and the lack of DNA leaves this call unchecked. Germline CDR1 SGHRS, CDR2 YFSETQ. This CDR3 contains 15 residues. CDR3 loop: CASSQGTGRIDTQYF.

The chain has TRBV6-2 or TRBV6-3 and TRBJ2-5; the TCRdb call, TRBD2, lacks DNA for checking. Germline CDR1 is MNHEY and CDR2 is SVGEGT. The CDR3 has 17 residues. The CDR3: CASRPSGTSGRRETQYF.

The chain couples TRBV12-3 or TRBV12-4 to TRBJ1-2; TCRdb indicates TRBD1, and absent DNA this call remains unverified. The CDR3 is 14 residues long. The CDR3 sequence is CASTPRTGEDGYTF.

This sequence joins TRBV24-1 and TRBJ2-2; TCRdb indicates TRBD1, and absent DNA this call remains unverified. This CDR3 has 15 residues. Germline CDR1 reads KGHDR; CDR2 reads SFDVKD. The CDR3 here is CATSDSGTGDGELFF.

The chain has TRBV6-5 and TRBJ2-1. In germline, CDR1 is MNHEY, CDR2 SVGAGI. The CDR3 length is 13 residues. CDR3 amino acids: CASSYGQYNEQFF.

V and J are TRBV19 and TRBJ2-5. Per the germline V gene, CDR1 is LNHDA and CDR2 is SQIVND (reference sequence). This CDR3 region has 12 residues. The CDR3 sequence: CASSIGEETQYF.

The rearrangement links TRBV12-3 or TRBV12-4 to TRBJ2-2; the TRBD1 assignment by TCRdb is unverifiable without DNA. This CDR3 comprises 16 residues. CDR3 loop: CASSFPSQQNTGELFF.

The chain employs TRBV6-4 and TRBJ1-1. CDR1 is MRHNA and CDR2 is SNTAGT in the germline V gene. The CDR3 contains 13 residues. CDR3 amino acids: CASSVKMGTEAFF.

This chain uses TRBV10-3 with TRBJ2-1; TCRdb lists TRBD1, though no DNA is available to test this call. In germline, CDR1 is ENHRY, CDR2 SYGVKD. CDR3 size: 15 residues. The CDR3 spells CAISTTGVTYNEQFF.

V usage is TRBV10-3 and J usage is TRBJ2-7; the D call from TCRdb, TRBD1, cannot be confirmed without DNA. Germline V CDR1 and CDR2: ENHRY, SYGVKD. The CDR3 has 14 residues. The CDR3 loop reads CAISAGAPSYEQYF.